The 28 T cell receptor beta chains presented below share a single source sample, sequenced in a study of cytomegalovirus exposure and HLA in healthy donors. PCR involved 60 Vbeta and 13 Jbeta primers. The repertoire was sequenced with immunoSEQ multiplex PCR; TCRdb's copy has only in-frame clones and lacks some. Of 130,000 to 150,000 clones listed, roughly 79% were seen once; the top ten hold under 10%. The sample comprised PBMCs. These receptor sequences come from an older woman in good health and CMV-seropositive.

The chain carries TRBV7-9 and TRBJ2-1; D possibly corresponds to TRBD2 (6 bases). Germline V lookup: CDR1 SEHNR, CDR2 FQNEAQ (reference sequence). Trimming removed 4 bases at V and 3 bases at J, with 7 bases between. The CDR3 runs 13 residues. This CDR3 reads CASSSGLYNEQFF. DNA for the CDR3: TGTGCCAGCAGCTCGGGACTCTACAATGAGCAGTTCTTC.

This chain connects TRBV6-6 to TRBJ2-7; 10 bases agree with TRBD2. Germline CDR1 reads MNHNY; CDR2 reads SVGAGI (reference sequence). V trimming: 5 bases; J trimming: 3 bases; junction bases outside the gene matches: 1. CDR3 length: 13 amino acids. The chain's CDR3 is CASSLAGDYEQYF. CDR3 bases: TGTGCCAGCAGTCTAGCGGGAGACTACGAGCAGTACTTC.

The J gene is TRBJ2-2, the V gene TRBV5-6; 7 bases are shared with TRBD1. CDR3 size: 16 residues. Germline V CDR1 and CDR2: SGHDT, YYEEEE. The V and J ends lost 0 bases and 4 bases, in that order; junction bases with no gene match: 6. For the CDR3, the DNA is TGTGCCAGCAGCTTGGCGGCGACAGGGTTCACCGGGGAGCTGTTTTTT. This sequence encodes CASSLAATGFTGELFF.

V is TRBV5-4 and J is TRBJ1-5, with D unclear. The germline V gene encodes CDR1 SGHNT and CDR2 YYREEE (reference sequence). Trimming cost V 6 bases and J 9 bases, with 10 bases left between them. The CDR3 is 11 amino acids. CDR3 DNA sequence: TGTGCCAGCACCCGTCGAGGGCCCCAGCATTTT. Translated, it gives CASTRRGPQHF.

This clone was observed a single time. This chain joins TRBV28 and TRBJ1-2; tentatively, D is TRBD1 (5 bases). The CDR3 is 12 residues long. Deletions cut 4 bases from V and 5 bases from J, with 8 bases between. Per germline, CDR1 MDHEN and CDR2 SYDVKM. CDR3 nucleotide sequence: TGTGCCAGCAGTTCGGGACTATATGGCTACACCTTC. It codes for CASSSGLYGYTF.

The chain has TRBV7-9 and TRBJ2-7, with TRBD1 as a possible D gene (6 bases). CDR1 is SEHNR and CDR2 is FQNEAQ in the germline V gene (reference sequence). V was trimmed by 4 bases and J by 5 bases, leaving 15 bases between them. The CDR3 is 14 residues long. The DNA of the CDR3 is TGTGCCAGCAGCTATGGGGGCGCGGGCCACGAGCAGTACTTC. Encoded protein: CASSYGGAGHEQYF.

The J gene is TRBJ2-7, the V gene TRBV30; possible D gene TRBD2, 5 bases. Trimming took 2 bases from V and 6 from J, leaving 14 bases between them. This CDR3 contains 13 residues. Germline assignment: CDR1 GTSNPN and CDR2 SVGIG (reference sequence). The CDR3 loop reads CAWSPGSPSEQYF. DNA of the CDR3: TGTGCCTGGAGTCCTGGGAGTCCCTCCGAGCAGTACTTC. Full variable domain (rest looked up from reference TRBV30 and TRBJ2-7): SQTIHQWPATLVQPVGSPLSLECTVEGTSNPNLYWYRQAAGRGLQLLFYSVGIGQISSEVPQNLSASRPQDRQFILSSKKLLLSDSGFYLCAWSPGSPSEQYFGPGTRLTVT.

This chain links TRBV27 with TRBJ1-2; 7 bases line up with TRBD1. Germline lookup yields CDR1 MNHEY and CDR2 SMNVEV (reference sequence). After removal of 0 bases from V and 6 bases from J, the junction contained 4 bases not matched to a gene. The CDR3 length is 14 residues. This chain's CDR3 is CASSLSTGLDGYTF. DNA of the CDR3: TGTGCCAGCAGTTTATCGACAGGGCTCGATGGCTACACCTTC.

This clone was counted a few times. The rearrangement links TRBV5-4 to TRBJ1-4; D ambiguous. The CDR3 has 16 amino acids. Germline assignment: CDR1 SGHNT and CDR2 YYREEE (reference sequence). The germline V and J ends were trimmed by 4 bases and 0 bases, with 13 bases remaining between them. Here the CDR3 reads CASSVGGGSTNEKLFF. The CDR3 nucleotides are TGTGCCAGCAGCGTAGGCGGCGGTTCAACTAATGAAAAACTGTTTTTT.

The chain recombines TRBV9 with TRBJ2-5; 7 bases are a match to TRBD1. Germline V lookup: CDR1 SGDLS, CDR2 YYNGEE. CDR3 length: 14 amino acids. After removal of 4 bases from V and 3 bases from J, the junction contained 6 bases not matched to a gene. The CDR3 region has the DNA TGTGCCAGCAGCCTTACCACAGGGGAAGAGACCCAGTACTTC. It codes for CASSLTTGEETQYF.

The genes are TRBV28 and TRBJ2-3; 8 bases line up with TRBD1. J was trimmed by 5 bases and V by 6 bases; bases with no gene match: 10. CDR1 and CDR2 from the germline V gene are MDHEN and SYDVKM. The CDR3 extends over 15 amino acids. CDR3 loop: CASRVPGQARDTQYF. CDR3 nucleotides: TGTGCCAGCAGGGTGCCGGGACAGGCAAGAGATACGCAGTATTTT. The full variable domain, its missing parts supplied by reference TRBV28 and TRBJ2-3, is DVKVTQSSRYLVKRTGEKVFLECVQDMDHENMFWYRQDPGLGLRLIYFSYDVKMKEKGDIPEGYSVSREKKERFSLILESASTNQTSMYLCASRVPGQARDTQYFGPGTRLTVL.

The CDR3 bases are TGTGCCAGCAGTTACCGTAACCGGGACAGGGACGAGCAGTACTTC. Residues: CASSYRNRDRDEQYF. The gene calls are TRBV6-5 and TRBJ2-7, with 9 bases lining up with TRBD1. Unmatched junction bases numbered 7, after V lost 2 bases and J lost 5 bases. Germline CDR1 reads MNHEY; CDR2 reads SVGAGI. The CDR3 spans 15 residues.

This chain connects TRBV6-1 to TRBJ1-2; perhaps TRBD1 as D (6 bases). Trimming removed 7 bases from V and 3 bases from J, with 12 bases in between. Germline lookup yields CDR1 MNHNS and CDR2 SASEGT. The CDR3 extends over 13 amino acids. Written as DNA, the CDR3 is TGTGCCAGCATACAGGGTAGGGACTATGGCTACACCTTC. It specifies CASIQGRDYGYTF.

This chain connects TRBV4-1 to TRBJ2-7; 7 bases map to TRBD1. In germline, CDR1 is MGHRA, CDR2 YSYEKL. There are 14 residues in the CDR3. V shed 3 bases, J shed 3 bases, and the junction held 5 bases outside the gene matches. CDR3 region: CASSQTGTYYEQYF. The CDR3 nucleotides are TGCGCCAGCAGCCAGACAGGGACCTACTACGAGCAGTACTTC.

The rearrangement uses TRBV19 and TRBJ2-1; TRBD1 agrees at 9 bases. Germline trimming cut 8 bases from V and 7 bases from J; bases unmatched to any gene: 12. Germline CDR1 and CDR2: LNHDA and SQIVND (reference sequence). The CDR3 is made up of 15 amino acids. The CDR3 DNA reads TGTGCCAGTGGTACCGGGACAGGGTTCGAGAATGAGCAGTTCTTC. This encodes CASGTGTGFENEQFF.

V and J are TRBV14 and TRBJ2-7; tentatively, D is TRBD1 (5 bases). Germline V CDR1 and CDR2: SGHDN, FVKESK. Trimming removed 1 base at V and 0 bases at J, with 10 bases between. This CDR3 comprises 15 residues. CDR3 protein: CASSQAGPSSYEQYF. In DNA, the CDR3 is TGTGCCAGCAGCCAAGCAGGGCCCAGCTCCTACGAGCAGTACTTC.

This clone has only a few counts. This chain links TRBV5-4 with TRBJ2-7; 9 bases match TRBD1. The CDR3 has 14 residues. Trimming took 6 bases from V and 2 from J; bases not matched to a gene: 6. CDR1 and CDR2 (germline): SGHNT, YYREEE (reference sequence). The CDR3 region is CASKRDRATYEQYF. The CDR3 coding sequence is TGTGCCAGCAAGAGGGACAGGGCGACCTACGAGCAGTACTTC.

This chain connects TRBV19 to TRBJ2-7; 11 bases line up with TRBD2. J lost 3 bases, V lost 5 bases, and 9 bases had no gene match. Germline loops: CDR1 LNHDA, CDR2 SQIVND (reference sequence). This CDR3 spans 16 amino acids. The CDR3 loop is CASSSAGTSGNYEQYF. CDR3 sequence (DNA): TGTGCCAGTAGTTCAGCCGGGACTAGCGGTAACTACGAGCAGTACTTC. The complete variable domain, with remaining parts taken from reference TRBV19 and TRBJ2-7, reads DGGITQSPKYLFRKEGQNVTLSCEQNLNHDAMYWYRQDPGQGLRLIYYSQIVNDFQKGDIAEGYSVSREKKESFPLTVTSAQKNPTAFYLCASSSAGTSGNYEQYFGPGTRLTVT.

V and J are TRBV4-1 and TRBJ1-5, with D possibly matching TRBD1 (5 bases). Between the trimmed V and J ends, which lost 1 base and 3 bases, there was a span of 10 bases. The V gene's germline CDR1 is MGHRA and CDR2 YSYEKL. The CDR3 is made up of 15 amino acids. As DNA, the CDR3 is TGCGCCAGCAGCCAAGCATTCAGGGACAATCAGCCCCAGCATTTT. This gives the protein CASSQAFRDNQPQHF.

This chain connects TRBV19 to TRBJ2-7, with a weak D call TRBD2 (6 bases). Trimming removed 3 bases at V and 1 base at J, with 13 bases between. Germline-derived CDR1 and CDR2 are LNHDA and SQIVND (reference sequence). The CDR3 has 15 amino acids. The CDR3 nucleotides are TGTGCCAGTAGTATCCCTCGCGGGGCGTCCTACGAGCAGTACTTC. It codes for CASSIPRGASYEQYF.

This chain links TRBV7-8 with TRBJ2-3; no clear D gene. CDR1 is SGHVS and CDR2 is FQNEAQ in the germline V gene. Trimming left V 5 bases short and J 0 bases short, with 15 bases between. The CDR3 is 16 residues long. The CDR3 region has the DNA TGTGCCAGCAGCCGAAGGCGGCAGAGAAGCACAGATACGCAGTATTTT. Amino acids: CASSRRRQRSTDTQYF.

V and J are TRBV28 and TRBJ1-4, with D possibly being TRBD1 (5 bases). The CDR3 is 15 amino acids. V was cut by 1 base and J by 6 bases, with 12 bases left in between. CDR1 is MDHEN and CDR2 is SYDVKM in the germline V gene. CDR3: CASSLSGRVDEKLFF. As DNA, the CDR3 is TGTGCCAGCAGTTTATCCGGCAGGGTTGATGAAAAACTGTTTTTT. The full variable domain, rest sourced from reference TRBV28 and TRBJ1-4, is DVKVTQSSRYLVKRTGEKVFLECVQDMDHENMFWYRQDPGLGLRLIYFSYDVKMKEKGDIPEGYSVSREKKERFSLILESASTNQTSMYLCASSLSGRVDEKLFFGSGTQLSVL.

The chain employs TRBV5-6 and TRBJ2-2; unclear D gene. Trimming took off 0 bases at V and 4 bases at J, with 4 bases between the two ends. Germline CDR1 SGHDT, CDR2 YYEEEE. CDR3 length: 13 residues. CDR3 in DNA: TGTGCCAGCAGCTTGGCTGTCACCGGGGAGCTGTTTTTT. Translating it yields CASSLAVTGELFF.

V is TRBV6-6 and J is TRBJ1-4; TRBD1 is a possible D gene (6 bases). This CDR3 has 14 amino acids. V was trimmed by 0 bases and J by 8 bases, leaving 10 bases between them. Germline CDR1 reads MNHNY; CDR2 reads SVGAGI (reference sequence). In nucleotides, the CDR3 is TGTGCCAGCAGTTACTCTGGGGGCCAGGAAAAACTGTTTTTT. Protein: CASSYSGGQEKLFF.

The chain recombines TRBV7-9 with TRBJ1-2, with TRBD1 as a possible D gene (6 bases). Looked up from germline, CDR1 is SEHNR and CDR2 is FQNEAQ (reference sequence). Trimming removed 5 bases from V and 9 bases from J, with 22 bases in between. This CDR3 has 15 residues. CDR3 amino acids: CASSRSRDNRVRYTF. CDR3 coding DNA: TGTGCCAGCAGCCGATCCCGGGACAATAGGGTACGCTACACCTTC.

In nucleotides, the CDR3 is TGCAGCTTCCGAACCCATAGCGGGAGCCTTATCAAGCAGTACTTC. Its protein is CSFRTHSGSLIKQYF. The rearrangement uses TRBV29-1 and TRBJ2-7, with 9 bases that match TRBD2. The CDR3 is 15 residues long. J was trimmed by 8 bases and V by 8 bases; bases with no gene match: 19. Per germline, CDR1 SQVTM and CDR2 ANQGSEA.

CDR3 sequence: CASSPGGDGYEQYF. The CDR3 nucleotides read TGCGCCAGCAGCCCGGGGGGGGACGGGTACGAGCAGTACTTC. J is TRBJ2-7 and V is TRBV4-1, with TRBD2 matching over 8 bases. J lost 4 bases, V lost 4 bases, and 6 bases had no gene match. The CDR3 runs to 14 residues. Germline CDR1 is MGHRA and CDR2 is YSYEKL.

The V gene is TRBV5-6, the J gene TRBJ2-5, with a tentative D call TRBD2 (5 bases). Near its end, the DNA agrees better with TRBJ2-7, so the J call may be wrong. This CDR3 spans 14 amino acids. The germline V gene encodes CDR1 SGHDT and CDR2 YYEEEE. CDR3 nucleotides: TGTGCCAGCAGCTTGGCCACGGGGTCCTACGAGCAGTACTTC. It is translated as CASSLATGSYEQYF.